This passage covers 6 T cell receptor beta chains from one sample sequenced in a study of blood T cell repertoires in COVID-19 (dated by TCRdb to the early 2020s). The method behind the library was the immunoSEQ multiplex PCR assay. Held by TCRdb, this immuneACCESS table contains in-frame sequences only and omits some clones. Under half of the omission traces to an unresolved V gene where checked; the cause of the rest is unknown. Present in this sample are approximately 450,000 clones, around 89% of which were seen just once. Clones ranked in the top ten supply approximately 1.2% of the sample. The source material was PBMCs or T cells enriched from blood (not recorded which). All receptors derive from a man aged 25 to 40 who had recovered from COVID-19.

This sequence joins TRBV7-9 and TRBJ1-1, with D unclear. The V end was cut by 1 base, the J end by 3 bases, with 6 bases between. The CDR3 is made up of 13 amino acids. Germline CDR1 is SEHNR and CDR2 is FQNEAQ (reference sequence). CDR3 sequence: CASSLESYTEAFF. CDR3 nucleotide sequence: TGTGCCAGCAGCTTAGAAAGCTACACTGAAGCTTTCTTT.

This clone has just one count. The chain has TRBV13 and TRBJ2-3; D gene ambiguous. Trimming cost V 4 bases and J 5 bases, with 7 bases left between them. Germline CDR1 and CDR2: PRHDT and FYEKMQ (reference sequence). This CDR3 is built from 12 residues. CDR3 DNA: TGTGCCAGCAGCTCGGTTGTAGATACGCAGTATTTT. It yields the protein CASSSVVDTQYF.

J is TRBJ2-7 and V is TRBV7-9; TRBD1 matches at 7 bases. Trimming took 4 bases from V and 0 from J; bases not matched to a gene: 12. CDR1 is SEHNR and CDR2 is FQNEAQ in the germline V gene (reference sequence). The CDR3 has 17 residues. In DNA form, the CDR3 reads TGTGCCAGCAGCTCACCAAGGACAGGCTGGGACTCCTACGAGCAGTACTTC. It codes for CASSSPRTGWDSYEQYF.

As to this clone: In the same sample, other DNA sequences code for this CDR3. The chain couples TRBV12-3 or TRBV12-4 to TRBJ1-1; no firm D call. Trimming shortened V by 3 bases and J by 1 base, and 6 bases separated the two germline ends. This CDR3 is 13 amino acids long. In nucleotides, the CDR3 is TGTGCCAGCAGTTTCGGTGGGAACACTGAAGCTTTCTTT. Its protein is CASSFGGNTEAFF.

This clone was seen only once. The rearrangement joins TRBV7-9 to TRBJ1-5, with TRBD1 identical over 8 bases. The CDR3 runs 16 residues. Germline lookup yields CDR1 SEHNR and CDR2 FQNEAQ (reference sequence). V trimming: 4 bases; J trimming: 3 bases; junction bases outside the gene matches: 8. Here the CDR3 reads CASSSSGRGHNQPQHF. The CDR3 DNA follows: TGTGCCAGCAGCTCGAGTGGCAGGGGGCACAATCAGCCCCAGCATTTT.

The chain carries TRBV15 and TRBJ2-3; TRBD2 matches 7 bases. V was pared by 0 bases and J by 0 bases, with 6 bases of the junction left unmatched. The CDR3 spans 17 residues. The germline V gene has CDR1 LNHNV and CDR2 YYDKDF (reference sequence). Here the CDR3 reads CATSRDIWGGSTDTQYF. The CDR3 region has the DNA TGTGCCACCAGCAGAGATATTTGGGGGGGGAGCACAGATACGCAGTATTTT.